This T cell receptor (beta chain) was obtained from a study of regulatory T cells in long-lasting Graves disease. Overall study results and limits: Lower TCR diversity was seen in persistent Graves' patients than in newly diagnosed ones. Those with persistent disease had in common more public clonotypes (roughly 3,000) than new patients (about 900).

Building of the TCR beta libraries involved iRepertoire HTBI primers and Arm-PCR of CDR3 regions. Study processing details: The samples included 60 to 65 TRBV and about 13 TRBJ segments. Using its own MiXCR run on the multiplex PCR reads, TCRdb lists one record per CDR3 protein. These V and J calls originate from TCRdb's pipeline instead of the authors' own analysis. The profile shows approximately 470,000 distinct CDR3 sequences, less than 25% of them singletons. This clonotype was seen only a few times. What it binds is unknown. The sample's time point: persistent/refractory GD, antithyroid drugs over 5 years with positive TRAb. Making the TCR library involved RNA that had been extracted from PBMCs. It was by American Thyroid Association guidelines that Graves' disease was diagnosed. This TCR was recovered from a female donor with Graves disease. The sequenced sample was peripheral blood mononuclear cells (PBMCs), obtained when the disease was refractory, from a patient treated with antithyroid drugs.

CDR3 bases: TGTGCCAGCAGTTACTCGGGACTAGCGGGAGATACGCAGTATTTT. Translation gives CASSYSGLAGDTQYF. This chain uses TRBV6-5 with TRBJ2-3, with 12 nucleotides matching TRBD2. The CDR3 is made up of 15 amino acids. V was pared by 0 bases and J by 5 bases, with 0 bases of the junction left unmatched. Germline CDR1 MNHEY, CDR2 SVGAGI.